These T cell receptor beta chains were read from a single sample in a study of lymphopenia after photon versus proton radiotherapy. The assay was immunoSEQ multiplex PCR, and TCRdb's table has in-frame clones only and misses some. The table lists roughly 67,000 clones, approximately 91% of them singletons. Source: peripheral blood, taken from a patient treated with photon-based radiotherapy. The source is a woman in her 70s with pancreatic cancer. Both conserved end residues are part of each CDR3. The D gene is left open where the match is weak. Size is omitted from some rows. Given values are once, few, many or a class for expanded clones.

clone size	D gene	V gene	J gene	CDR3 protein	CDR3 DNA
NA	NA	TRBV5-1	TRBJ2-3	CASSMGTPDTQYF	TGCGCCAGCAGCATGGGGACTCCAGATACGCAGTATTTT
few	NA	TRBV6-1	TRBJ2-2	CATSLDTGELFF	TGTGCCACTTCTTTGGACACCGGGGAGCTGTTTTTT
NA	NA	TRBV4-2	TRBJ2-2	CASSQAGANTGELFF	TGTGCCAGCAGCCAAGCGGGCGCGAACACCGGGGAGCTGTTTTTT
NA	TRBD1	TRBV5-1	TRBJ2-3	CASSLALQGPDTQYF	TGCGCCAGCAGCTTGGCCTTACAGGGGCCGGATACGCAGTATTTT
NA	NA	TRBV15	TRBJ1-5	CATSGLTGSNQPQHF	TGTGCCACCAGCGGATTGACAGGTTCCAATCAGCCCCAGCATTTT
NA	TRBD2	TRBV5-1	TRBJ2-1	CASSLLGVAGETYNEQFF	TGCGCCAGCAGCTTATTGGGGGTTGCGGGAGAGACATACAATGAGCAGTTCTTC
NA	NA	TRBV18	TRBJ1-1	CASSPQTANTEAFF	TGTGCCAGCTCACCACAAACAGCAAACACTGAAGCTTTCTTT
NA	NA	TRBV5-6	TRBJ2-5	CASSLGLGQETQYF	TGTGCCAGCAGCTTGGGTCTGGGGCAAGAGACCCAGTACTTC
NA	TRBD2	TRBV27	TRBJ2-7	CASRGTSGRGNYEQYF	TGTGCCAGCAGGGGGACTAGCGGGAGGGGTAATTACGAGCAGTACTTC
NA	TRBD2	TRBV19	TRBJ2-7	CASSIGTSGYEQYF	TGTGCCAGTAGTATCGGGACTAGCGGCTACGAGCAGTACTTC